The sequence of this TCR beta chain was determined in a study of T cells after yellow fever vaccination. Study results and limitations: Most clones from primary vaccination resurfaced after the booster (approximately 97% CD4, around 90% CD8). Contamination of FACS-sorted repertoires by abundant clonotypes from the bulk population could occur.

UMIs were added to TCR cDNA along with a universal primer site when it was made by 5'RACE template switching. TCRdb reprocessed the 5' RACE reads with MiXCR, giving one entry per CDR3 protein. The sample consists of 200,000 to 300,000 distinct CDR3 sequences, over 6.5% of them appearing once. As to this clonotype: Antigen: not known.

Sample: CD4+ T cells sorted from PBMCs, taken on the day of the yellow fever booster vaccination. This TCR was recovered from a man aged 25 to 40 who received the YFV17D yellow fever vaccine.

The CDR3 sequence: CSAPAGYYEQYF. The CDR3 nucleotides are TGCAGTGCCCCAGCAGGGTACTACGAGCAGTACTTC. The rearrangement joins TRBV20-1 to TRBJ2-7; TRBD1 is a possible D gene (5 bases). Germline V CDR1 and CDR2: DFQATT, SNEGSKA (reference sequence). The CDR3 sequence is 12 residues long. The V end lost 6 bases, the J end lost 3 bases, and 12 bases lay between the germline ends.